The TCR beta chain under discussion was sequenced for a study of OX40 agonist ivuxolimab in advanced cancers. With regard to this clone: Antigen unknown.

Study-wide findings and caveats: In the 0.1 to 3.0 mg/kg range, CD4+ and CD8+ blood T cells had expanded clonally by week 6.

The V gene's germline CDR1 is SGHDN and CDR2 FVKESK. The CDR3 length is 14 residues. The ends were cut back, 4 bases at V and 7 bases at J, with 16 bases in the middle. Using immunoSEQ multiplex PCR, the repertoire was profiled, and TCRdb retains in-frame clones only, with some absent. The sample holds 30,000 to 45,000 clones, 74% seen once. The source of this sequence is an adult with an advanced solid tumor such as melanoma, head and neck, liver or kidney cancer. The material was CD4+ or CD8+ T cells sorted from blood, obtained in a trial of the OX40 agonist ivuxolimab. The chain links TRBV14 to TRBJ1-1, with D perhaps matching TRBD1 (5 bases). CDR3: CASSLYSRASEAFF. The CDR3 bases are TGTGCCAGCAGCCTATATTCCAGGGCGAGTGAAGCTTTCTTT.